One sample yielded the 11 T cell receptor beta chains listed below, sequenced in a study of radiotherapy plus CTLA-4 blockade in lung cancer. TCRdb keeps only in-frame clones here, not all; method: immunoSEQ multiplex PCR. The sample yields tens of thousands of clones, roughly 80% seen once. Sequencing used peripheral blood, obtained from a patient treated with radiotherapy plus ipilimumab. The receptors originated from a human donor with non-small cell lung cancer who had stable disease on radiotherapy plus ipilimumab.

The V call is TRBV7-9, the J call TRBJ1-5, with TRBD1 matching 8 bases. V gave up 1 base and J gave up 11 bases; unmatched junction bases: 4. Germline CDR1 and CDR2: SEHNR and FQNEAQ (reference sequence). The CDR3 spans 13 residues. CDR3 region: CASSLGLTGAQHF. The CDR3 bases are TGTGCCAGCAGCTTAGGATTGACAGGGGCCCAGCATTTT.

V and J are TRBV27 and TRBJ2-2; a weak D match, TRBD2 (7 bases). The CDR3 runs to 16 residues. Per the germline V gene, CDR1 is MNHEY and CDR2 is SMNVEV (reference sequence). Trimming cost V 0 bases and J 5 bases, with 13 bases left between them. The CDR3 protein is CASSLSGRGTTGELFF. The CDR3, as DNA: TGTGCCAGCAGTTTATCGGGGCGGGGGACAACCGGGGAGCTGTTTTTT.

The chain is built from TRBV9 and TRBJ2-1, with 8 positions matching TRBD2. The CDR3 is made up of 17 amino acids. In germline, CDR1 is SGDLS, CDR2 YYNGEE. The ends lost 3 bases at V and 7 bases at J; junction bases unmatched: 15. DNA of the CDR3: TGTGCCAGCAGCGCTAGCTTCGGGACTAGTTGGGGAAATGAGCAGTTCTTC. Its translation is CASSASFGTSWGNEQFF. Using reference TRBV9 and TRBJ2-1 for the parts outside the CDR3, the full variable domain is DSGVTQTPKHLITATGQRVTLRCSPRSGDLSVYWYQQSLDQGLQFLIQYYNGEERAKGNILERFSAQQFPDLHSELNLSSLELGDSALYFCASSASFGTSWGNEQFFGPGTRLTVL.

The chain recombines TRBV11-1 with TRBJ1-2; D gene ambiguous. Germline values: CDR1 SGHAT, CDR2 FQDESV (reference sequence). This CDR3 has 17 residues. With 5 bases removed from V and 4 bases from J, the gap between germline ends came to 23 bases. For the CDR3, the DNA is TGTGCCAGCAGCCGAACTCATGAGGCTGGAAAGACCTATGGCTACACCTTC. The encoded protein is CASSRTHEAGKTYGYTF.

This clone was detected a few times. The chain couples TRBV28 to TRBJ1-2, with D possibly being TRBD1 (6 bases). V was trimmed by 5 bases and J by 8 bases, leaving 18 bases between them. The CDR3 covers 14 residues. The germline gives CDR1 MDHEN, CDR2 SYDVKM. DNA for the CDR3: TGTGCCAGCAGTCCCAGGGGTGGGGTTGTGGGCTACACCTTC. This gives the protein CASSPRGGVVGYTF.

Written as DNA, the CDR3 is TGTGCCAGCAGCCCTTTCAACCCGCTTCGGTATGGCTACACCTTC. Translated, it gives CASSPFNPLRYGYTF. The rearrangement uses TRBV14 and TRBJ1-2; no definite D call. V was trimmed by 4 bases and J by 5 bases, leaving 17 bases between them. The CDR3 totals 15 residues. The germline CDR1 and CDR2 sequences are SGHDN and FVKESK. The whole variable domain, filled in from reference TRBV14 and TRBJ1-2, reads EAGVTQFPSHSVIEKGQTVTLRCDPISGHDNLYWYRRVMGKEIKFLLHFVKESKQDESGMPNNRFLAERTGGTYSTLKVQPAELEDSGVYFCASSPFNPLRYGYTFGSGTRLTVV.

The V gene is TRBV18, the J gene TRBJ1-6, with 7 bases aligning to TRBD1. Germline values: CDR1 KGHSH, CDR2 LQKENI. The CDR3 sequence is 16 residues long. V dropped 4 bases and J dropped 8; count of bases not matched to a gene: 11. The CDR3: CASSLNRGLEDSPLHF. CDR3 nucleotide sequence: TGTGCCAGCTCACTGAACAGGGGTTTAGAGGATTCACCCCTCCACTTT.

The V call is TRBV5-4, the J call TRBJ1-2; D possibly corresponds to TRBD1 (5 bases). From germline, CDR1 is SGHNT and CDR2 YYREEE (reference sequence). The V end lost 2 bases, the J end lost 7 bases, and 18 bases lay between the germline ends. This CDR3 is built from 15 residues. In nucleotides, the CDR3 is TGTGCCAGCAGCTTTTGGGGACGGGGAATGGGTGGCTACACCTTC. Protein sequence: CASSFWGRGMGGYTF.

The rearrangement uses TRBV5-1 and TRBJ1-2, with 9 positions matching TRBD1. The CDR3 is 14 residues long. Germline CDR1 and CDR2: SGHRS and YFSETQ. V lost 3 bases, J lost 3 bases, and 3 bases stayed unmatched. CDR3 sequence reads: CASSWTGDDYGYTF. In DNA form, the CDR3 reads TGCGCCAGCAGCTGGACAGGGGACGACTATGGCTACACCTTC.

The chain is built from TRBV7-2 and TRBJ1-6; possibly TRBD1 for D (5 bases). This CDR3 has 14 residues. Trimming left V 5 bases short and J 9 bases short, with 14 bases between. The germline V gene encodes CDR1 SGHTA and CDR2 FQGNSA. The CDR3 here is CASSPGQPFSPLHF. CDR3 DNA: TGTGCCAGCAGCCCTGGACAACCTTTTTCACCCCTCCACTTT. Full variable domain (remainder filled in from reference TRBV7-2 and TRBJ1-6): GAGVSQSPSNKVTEKGKDVELRCDPISGHTALYWYRQSLGQGLEFLIYFQGNSAPDKSGLPSDRFSAERTGGSVSTLTIQRTQQEDSAVYLCASSPGQPFSPLHFGNGTRLTVT.

J is TRBJ2-1 and V is TRBV5-6; D may be TRBD1 or TRBD2 (6 bases each). Per the germline V gene, CDR1 is SGHDT and CDR2 is YYEEEE. The CDR3 consists of 13 residues. V was clipped by 7 bases and J by 1 base, with 9 bases between them. The CDR3 sequence is CASGGRSYNEQFF. The DNA of the CDR3 is TGTGCCAGCGGGGGGCGGTCCTACAATGAGCAGTTCTTC.